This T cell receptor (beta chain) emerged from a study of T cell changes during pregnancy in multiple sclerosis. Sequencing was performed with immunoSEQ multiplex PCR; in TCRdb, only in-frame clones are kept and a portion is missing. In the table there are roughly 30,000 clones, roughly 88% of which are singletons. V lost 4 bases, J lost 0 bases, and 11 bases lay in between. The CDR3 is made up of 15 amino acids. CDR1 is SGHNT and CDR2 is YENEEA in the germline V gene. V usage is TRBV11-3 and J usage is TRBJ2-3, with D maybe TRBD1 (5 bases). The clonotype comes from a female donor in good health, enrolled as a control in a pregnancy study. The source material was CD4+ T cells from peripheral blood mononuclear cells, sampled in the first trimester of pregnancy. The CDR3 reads CASSSRQFSTDTQYF. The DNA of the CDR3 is TGTGCCAGCAGCTCGCGACAGTTTAGCACAGATACGCAGTATTTT.